This entry is about one TCR beta chain. This sample is part of a study of shared clonotypes between healthy human individuals. Donors, healthy HIV-negative adults, lacked recent acute infections or vaccinations. CDR3 length: 16 amino acids. Trimming pared 4 bases from V and 1 base from J, leaving 16 bases between. Germline CDR1 and CDR2: ENHRY and SYGVKD. The authors ran the assay at deep level. As originally analysed: For the immunoSEQ data, sequences were junction-only without quality scores, so filtering differed. Method: immunoSEQ multiplex PCR; TCRdb's copy keeps in-frame clones and lacks some. V and J calls plus clone size are reproduced from that table; the DNA served to infer D and trimming. The table includes millions of clones, approximately 95% detected once.

Sequencing was done on a sample of naive CD4+ T cells sorted from blood. Indicated subset: CD45RA+ positively selected. The receptor's source is a man younger than 35 in good health. The chain combines TRBV10-3 with TRBJ2-5; no clear D gene. CDR3: CAISGSRAVSQETQYF. The CDR3 DNA follows: TGTGCCATCAGTGGCAGTAGGGCGGTCTCCCAAGAGACCCAGTACTTC.